This T cell receptor (beta chain) was sequenced during a study of response to subunit inactivated influenza vaccine. In TCRdb, the RT-PCR reads were re-called with MiXCR into one record per CDR3 protein. The table includes over 150,000 distinct CDR3 sequences, around an eighth detected once. The study, taken as a whole, reports: Researchers suggested that each seasonal influenza vaccination recruits few new T cells.

With respect to this clonotype: Its specificity is not known.

Trimming stripped 5 bases from V and 4 bases from J, with 17 bases between. The length of the CDR3 is 15 residues. In germline, CDR1 is SGHAT, CDR2 FQNNGV. The source material was CD8+ T cells sorted from PBMCs, sampled 5 to 6 days after vaccination. The rearrangement links TRBV11-2 to TRBJ1-2, with D possibly being TRBD1 (6 bases). This receptor was taken from a middle-aged man who received an inactivated influenza vaccine. CDR3 bases: TGTGCCAGCAGCGCTAACAGGGATGGAGTCTATGGCTACACCTTC. It codes for CASSANRDGVYGYTF.